This T cell receptor (beta chain) emerged from a study of naive and memory T cell subsets. Study outcomes and limitations: Naive repertoires, especially CD8, held a few larger clonotypes, possibly memory cells re-expressing CD45RA. Over 90% of naive TCR sequences appeared only once, unlike memory subsets. Findings for naive and memory subsets could not be checked against ground truth.

This CDR3 is built from 12 residues. The ends were cut back, 2 bases at V and 5 bases at J, with 6 bases in the middle. Per germline, CDR1 DFQATT and CDR2 SNEGSKA (reference sequence). Four subsets defined by CD45RA and CD27 were sorted after CD3, CD4, CD8 and live/dead staining. Two oligonucleotides, mixed equimolar, formed the beta constant-region primer covering TRBC1 and TRBC2. Four rounds of PCR amplified the ligated cDNA using nested alpha and beta constant-region primers plus SP2. A 12-nucleotide UMI and the SP2 primer were added to the cDNA 3' end by oligonucleotide ligation. MiXCR was run by TCRdb on the UMI-ligation and nested PCR reads, yielding one entry per CDR3 protein. The sample records roughly 92,000 distinct CDR3 sequences, about 11% being singletons. A remark on this clonotype: What it binds is not known.

The J gene is TRBJ2-2, the V gene TRBV20-1; D is ambiguous. Sequencing was carried out using naive CD4+ T cells from blood. The sequence came from a human donor in good health. CDR3 DNA sequence: TGCAGTGCTAGACAGCCTACCGGGGAGCTGTTTTTT. It translates to CSARQPTGELFF.